This T cell receptor (beta chain) is from a study of T cell repertoires in cytomegalovirus infection. Study summary: Shared public TCR beta signatures pointed to both CMV infection and a matching HLA type. General study results and limits: People with CMV and the relevant HLA were identified by cumulative public TCR beta family frequency. In two of eight donors, the top clonotype was HLA-C-restricted CMV-specific.

Concerning this clonotype: Its antigen remains unknown.

The CDR3 runs 11 residues. V dropped 8 bases and J dropped 10 bases, with 12 bases sitting between them. CDR1 is MNHEY and CDR2 is SVGEGT in the germline V gene. A single record per CDR3 protein comes from TCRdb applying MiXCR to the reads. This table has more than 150,000 distinct CDR3 sequences, around 20% appearing once. The sequencing input was PBMCs. This sequence originates from a human donor in good health (CMV status not recorded). Some clones in this sample may be carry-over from other donors' samples. V and J are TRBV6-2 or TRBV6-3 and TRBJ2-1; TRBD2 might be the D (5 bases). The CDR3: CASGETWEQFF. CDR3 sequence (DNA): TGTGCCAGCGGGGAGACTTGGGAGCAGTTCTTC.